This T cell receptor (beta chain) stems from a study of T cells after yellow fever vaccination. General study findings and limits: The presence of abundant clonotypes contaminating from the bulk population was possible in FACS-sorted repertoires. Most primary-vaccination clones reappeared after the booster (more than 95% CD4, about 90% CD8).

Comments on this clonotype: What it binds is unknown.

This CDR3 is built from 13 residues. With 4 bases removed from V and 6 bases from J, the gap between germline ends came to 13 bases. The germline V gene encodes CDR1 GTSNPN and CDR2 SVGIG (reference sequence). TCR cDNA was made by 5'RACE template switching, adding a universal primer site and UMIs. MiXCR, run by TCRdb on the 5' RACE reads, gives a single entry per CDR3 protein. This table holds about 350,000 distinct CDR3 sequences, around 10% found once. This clonotype was sampled from a young man who received the YFV17D yellow fever vaccine. The source material was PBMCs, sampled on the day of the first yellow fever vaccination. This rearrangement joins TRBV30 to TRBJ2-1, with unresolved D. CDR3 coding DNA: TGTGCCTGGAACCCGGGTGCTTTCAATGAGCAGTTCTTC. Its protein product is CAWNPGAFNEQFF.